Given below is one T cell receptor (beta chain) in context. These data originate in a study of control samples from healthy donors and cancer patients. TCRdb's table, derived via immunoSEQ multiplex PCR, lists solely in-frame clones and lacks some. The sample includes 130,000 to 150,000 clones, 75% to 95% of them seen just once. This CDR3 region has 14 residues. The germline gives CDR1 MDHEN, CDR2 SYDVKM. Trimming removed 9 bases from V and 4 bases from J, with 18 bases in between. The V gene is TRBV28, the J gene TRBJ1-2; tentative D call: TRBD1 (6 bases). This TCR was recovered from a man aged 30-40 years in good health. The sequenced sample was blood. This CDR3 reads CASYSGGAFYGYTF. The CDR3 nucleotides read TGTGCCAGTTACTCGGGGGGCGCTTTCTATGGCTACACCTTC.